This T cell receptor beta chain was documented in a study of blood T cells in healthy people across ages. The CDR3 loop spans 15 amino acids. Germline loops: CDR1 SGHTA, CDR2 FQGNSA. V lost 0 bases, J lost 7 bases, and 13 bases lay in between. Concerning this clonotype: Its target is not known.

A sample-barcoded 5' primer and a J-beta primer mix were used in a second PCR of roughly 7 to 12 cycles. TCRdb re-derived calls from the 5' RACE reads in MiXCR, one entry per CDR3 protein. The sample lists over 1,200,000 distinct CDR3 sequences, 59% occurring once. Total RNA amounts of at least 5 micrograms were extracted per sample. Regarding the study as a whole: Naive CD4+ cell counts and diversity both ran higher in long-lived than in aged donors. Naive and antigen-experienced cells could not be conclusively compared, given unsorted PBMCs.

Source material: blood. This TCR came from a man between 18 and 35 years old in good health. V is TRBV7-2 and J is TRBJ1-5; D might be TRBD1 (5 bases). In DNA form, the CDR3 reads TGTGCCAGCAGCTTAGCTGGGAAAGGGGTCCAGCCCCAGCATTTT. It specifies CASSLAGKGVQPQHF.